The 16 T cell receptor beta chains reported below all come from one sample, sequenced in a study of T cells in tumors after PD-1 blockade. Repertoires were generated with immunoSEQ multiplex PCR, while TCRdb's copy carries only in-frame clones and drops some. The sample contains some 13,000 clones, 55% to 75% of which appear only once. Source: tumor tissue, taken after anti-PD-1 treatment. These receptors came from a human donor with cutaneous squamous cell carcinoma.

In DNA form, the CDR3 reads TGTGCCAGCAGGGGTAGACAGGCCCTCTCCTACGAGCAGTACTTC. This codes for CASRGRQALSYEQYF. The chain uses TRBV28 and TRBJ2-7; a weak D match, TRBD1 (6 bases). This CDR3 comprises 15 residues. Between the trimmed V and J ends, which lost 6 bases and 0 bases, there was a span of 15 bases. From germline, CDR1 is MDHEN and CDR2 SYDVKM.

This clone ranks as hyperexpanded (1% or more). Here the CDR3 reads CASSLTSGVVHEQYF. The CDR3 nucleotides are TGTGCCAGCAGCCTTACTAGCGGGGTAGTCCACGAGCAGTACTTC. The rearrangement links TRBV11-3 to TRBJ2-7, with TRBD2 matching over 10 bases. Germline V gene data show CDR1 as SGHNT and CDR2 as YENEEA. The CDR3 has 15 amino acids. The trim removed 5 bases at V and 5 bases at J, leaving 9 bases unmatched.

For the CDR3, the DNA is TGCGCCAGCAGCCCCGACGGGCTGAACTATGGCTACACCTTC. Protein: CASSPDGLNYGYTF. The chain joins TRBV5-1 to TRBJ1-2, with D hard to call. This CDR3 has 14 residues. Germline values: CDR1 SGHRS, CDR2 YFSETQ. V was shortened by 4 bases and J by 2 bases, with 12 bases between the two germline ends.

The chain joins TRBV20-1 to TRBJ2-1; D gene unclear. Looked up from germline, CDR1 is DFQATT and CDR2 is SNEGSKA (reference sequence). This CDR3 spans 11 amino acids. V dropped 1 base and J dropped 10 bases, with 8 bases sitting between them. CDR3 in DNA: TGCAGTGCTAGAGGTCCGCGAGAGCAGTTCTTC. Its protein is CSARGPREQFF.

The chain is built from TRBV12-3 or TRBV12-4 and TRBJ2-7; 7 bases are shared with TRBD2. V lost 3 bases, J lost 6 bases, and 5 bases stayed unmatched. This CDR3 has 13 amino acids. CDR3 amino acids: CASSFGTNREQYF. The CDR3 DNA reads TGTGCCAGCAGTTTTGGGACTAATCGCGAGCAGTACTTC.

This clone has just a few counts. CDR3 residues: CASTPSGGQSNYGYTF. The CDR3 coding sequence is TGTGCCAGCACGCCGTCGGGAGGGCAAAGTAACTATGGCTACACCTTC. The chain couples TRBV19 to TRBJ1-2, with no clear D. From germline, CDR1 is LNHDA and CDR2 SQIVND (reference sequence). Between the trimmed V and J ends, which lost 9 bases and 1 base, there was a span of 21 bases. There are 16 residues in the CDR3. Full variable domain (missing parts from reference TRBV19 and TRBJ1-2): DGGITQSPKYLFRKEGQNVTLSCEQNLNHDAMYWYRQDPGQGLRLIYYSQIVNDFQKGDIAEGYSVSREKKESFPLTVTSAQKNPTAFYLCASTPSGGQSNYGYTFGSGTRLTVV.

V usage is TRBV11-2 and J usage is TRBJ2-7; D is uncertain. The CDR3 consists of 11 residues. CDR1 and CDR2 from the germline V gene are SGHAT and FQNNGV. Trimming removed 5 bases from V and 3 bases from J, with 5 bases in between. CDR3 region: CASSPNYEQYF. Written as DNA, the CDR3 is TGTGCCAGCAGCCCTAACTACGAGCAGTACTTC. The variable domain in full, completed from reference TRBV11-2 and TRBJ2-7, reads EAGVAQSPRYKIIEKRQSVAFWCNPISGHATLYWYQQILGQGPKLLIQFQNNGVVDDSQLPKDRFSAERLKGVDSTLKIQPAKLEDSAVYLCASSPNYEQYFGPGTRLTVT.

This clone was observed a handful of times. The J gene is TRBJ2-7, the V gene TRBV7-9; D perhaps matches TRBD2 (6 bases). CDR1 is SEHNR and CDR2 is FQNEAQ in the germline V gene (reference sequence). V lost 1 base to trimming and J lost 0 bases, with 10 bases between them. The CDR3 is 15 amino acids. The CDR3 bases are TGTGCCAGCAGCTTAGTGTACGGGAGCTCCTACGAGCAGTACTTC. It codes for CASSLVYGSSYEQYF. The full variable domain, with the rest looked up from reference TRBV7-9 and TRBJ2-7, is DTGVSQNPRHKITKRGQNVTFRCDPISEHNRLYWYRQTLGQGPEFLTYFQNEAQLEKSRLLSDRFSAERPKGSFSTLEIQRTEQGDSAMYLCASSLVYGSSYEQYFGPGTRLTVT.

The V and J genes are TRBV14 and TRBJ2-3, with unresolved D. With 1 base removed from V and 5 bases from J, the gap between germline ends came to 4 bases. Germline loops: CDR1 SGHDN, CDR2 FVKESK. The CDR3 extends over 12 amino acids. This CDR3 is CASSQAGDTQYF. The CDR3 nucleotides read TGTGCCAGCAGCCAAGCAGGAGATACGCAGTATTTT.

This chain connects TRBV7-6 to TRBJ2-2; perhaps TRBD1 as D (7 bases). Germline assignment: CDR1 SGHVS and CDR2 FNYEAQ. Trimming took off 6 bases at V and 1 base at J, with 15 bases between the two ends. CDR3 length: 16 residues. In DNA form, the CDR3 reads TGTGCCAGCAGTTTGCGACAGGGACTGAACACCGGGGAGCTGTTTTTT. Encoded protein: CASSLRQGLNTGELFF.

The J gene is TRBJ2-1, the V gene TRBV9; D unclear. Trimming pared 0 bases from V and 10 bases from J, leaving 5 bases between. The CDR3 has 11 amino acids. Germline assignment: CDR1 SGDLS and CDR2 YYNGEE. CDR3 in amino acids: CASSVDGEQFF. CDR3 nucleotide sequence: TGTGCCAGCAGCGTAGACGGCGAGCAGTTCTTC. The full variable domain, with the rest looked up from reference TRBV9 and TRBJ2-1, is DSGVTQTPKHLITATGQRVTLRCSPRSGDLSVYWYQQSLDQGLQFLIQYYNGEERAKGNILERFSAQQFPDLHSELNLSSLELGDSALYFCASSVDGEQFFGPGTRLTVL.

The rearrangement joins TRBV2 to TRBJ1-4, with D unresolved. The germline V gene has CDR1 SNHLY and CDR2 FYNNEI. The CDR3 has 13 amino acids. Trimming cost V 8 bases and J 8 bases, with 15 bases left between them. CDR3 DNA: TGTGCCAGCGGGTTGGAGAATTTGGAAAAACTGTTTTTT. Residues: CASGLENLEKLFF. Using reference TRBV2 and TRBJ1-4 for the parts outside the CDR3, the full variable domain is EPEVTQTPSHQVTQMGQEVILRCVPISNHLYFYWYRQILGQKVEFLVSFYNNEISEKSEIFDDQFSVERPDGSNFTLKIRSTKLEDSAMYFCASGLENLEKLFFGSGTQLSVL.

This clone was detected a few times. The rearrangement joins TRBV9 to TRBJ2-1; 10 bases fit TRBD2. The CDR3 length is 16 residues. Germline V gene data show CDR1 as SGDLS and CDR2 as YYNGEE. V lost 0 bases and J lost 3; bases outside the gene matches: 3. Written as DNA, the CDR3 is TGTGCCAGCAGCGTAGGTAGCGGGGGGCTCTACAATGAGCAGTTCTTC. Translation gives CASSVGSGGLYNEQFF.

The CDR3 DNA sequence: TGTGCCAGTAGCCGAACCGGGACAGGGGACCTTAGGACTGAAGCTTTCTTT. Amino acid sequence: CASSRTGTGDLRTEAFF. The chain uses TRBV19 and TRBJ1-1, with 10 positions matching TRBD1. Germline V gives CDR1 LNHDA, CDR2 SQIVND (reference sequence). This CDR3 is 17 amino acids long. The junction had 15 bases not matched to a gene; V was cut back by 6 bases and J by 5 bases.

V usage is TRBV7-2 and J usage is TRBJ2-7, with D maybe TRBD1 (6 bases). This CDR3 contains 13 residues. The V gene lost 5 bases and the J gene lost 6 bases, with 14 bases spanning the gap. Germline V lookup: CDR1 SGHTA, CDR2 FQGNSA. The CDR3 spells CASSLNRVREQYF. The CDR3, as DNA: TGTGCCAGCAGCCTCAACAGGGTTCGCGAGCAGTACTTC.

This clone came up once. The chain employs TRBV2 and TRBJ2-7; possibly TRBD1 for D (5 bases). CDR3 size: 13 residues. Germline V gives CDR1 SNHLY, CDR2 FYNNEI. Trimming took 11 bases from V and 6 from J, leaving 20 bases between them. CDR3 in amino acids: CAQRAGQGSEQYF. The CDR3 DNA is TGTGCCCAAAGGGCAGGCCAGGGTTCCGAGCAGTACTTC.